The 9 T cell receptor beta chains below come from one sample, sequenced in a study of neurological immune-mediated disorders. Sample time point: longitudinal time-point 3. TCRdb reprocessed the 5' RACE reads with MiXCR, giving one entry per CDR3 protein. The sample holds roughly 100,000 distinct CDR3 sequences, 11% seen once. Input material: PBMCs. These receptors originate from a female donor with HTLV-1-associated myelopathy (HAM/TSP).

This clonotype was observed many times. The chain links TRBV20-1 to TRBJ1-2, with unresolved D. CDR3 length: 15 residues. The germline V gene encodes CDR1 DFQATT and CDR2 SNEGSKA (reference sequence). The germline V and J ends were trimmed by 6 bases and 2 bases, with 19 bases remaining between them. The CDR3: CSAPLVRAGNYGYTF. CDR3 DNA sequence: TGCAGTGCCCCCTTAGTGCGGGCCGGGAACTATGGCTACACCTTC.

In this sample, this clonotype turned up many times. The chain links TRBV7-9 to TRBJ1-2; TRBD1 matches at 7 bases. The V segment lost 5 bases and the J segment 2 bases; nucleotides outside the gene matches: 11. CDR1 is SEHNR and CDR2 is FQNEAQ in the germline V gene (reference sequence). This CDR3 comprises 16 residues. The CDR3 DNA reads TGTGCCAGCAGCCCCCGCCAGGACAGGACCAACTATGGCTACACCTTC. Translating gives CASSPRQDRTNYGYTF. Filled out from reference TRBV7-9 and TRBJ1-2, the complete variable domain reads DTGVSQNPRHKITKRGQNVTFRCDPISEHNRLYWYRQTLGQGPEFLTYFQNEAQLEKSRLLSDRFSAERPKGSFSTLEIQRTEQGDSAMYLCASSPRQDRTNYGYTFGSGTRLTVV.

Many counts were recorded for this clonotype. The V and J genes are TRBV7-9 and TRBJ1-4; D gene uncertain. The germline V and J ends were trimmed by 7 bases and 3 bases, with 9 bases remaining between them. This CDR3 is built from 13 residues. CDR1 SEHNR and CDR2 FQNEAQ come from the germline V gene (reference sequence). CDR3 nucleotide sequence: TGTGCCAGCAAACGGGGATCTAATGAAAAACTGTTTTTT. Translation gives CASKRGSNEKLFF.

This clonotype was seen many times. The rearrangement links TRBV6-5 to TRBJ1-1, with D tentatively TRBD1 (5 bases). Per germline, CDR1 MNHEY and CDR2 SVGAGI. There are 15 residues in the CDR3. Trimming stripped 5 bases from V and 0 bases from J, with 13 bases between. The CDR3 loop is CASSPSAGLNTEAFF. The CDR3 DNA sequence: TGTGCCAGCAGTCCTTCGGCAGGGCTGAACACTGAAGCTTTCTTT.

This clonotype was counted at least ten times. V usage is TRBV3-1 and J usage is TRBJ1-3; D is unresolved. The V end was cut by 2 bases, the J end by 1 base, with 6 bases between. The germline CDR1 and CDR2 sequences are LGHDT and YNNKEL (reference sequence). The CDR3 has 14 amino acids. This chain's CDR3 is CASSQQESGNTIYF. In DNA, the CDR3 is TGTGCCAGCAGCCAACAAGAGTCTGGAAACACCATATATTTT.

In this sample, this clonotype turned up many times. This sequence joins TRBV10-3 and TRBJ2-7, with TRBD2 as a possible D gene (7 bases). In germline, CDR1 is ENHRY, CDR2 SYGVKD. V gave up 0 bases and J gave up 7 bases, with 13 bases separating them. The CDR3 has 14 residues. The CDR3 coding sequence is TGTGCCATCAGTGAGTCGTCGCGGGGGCTGGAGCAGTACTTC. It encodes CAISESSRGLEQYF.

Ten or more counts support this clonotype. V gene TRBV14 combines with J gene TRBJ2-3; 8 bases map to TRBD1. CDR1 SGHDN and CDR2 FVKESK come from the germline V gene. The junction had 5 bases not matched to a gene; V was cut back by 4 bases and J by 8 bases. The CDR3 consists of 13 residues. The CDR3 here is CASSRRTGITQYF. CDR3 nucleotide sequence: TGTGCCAGCAGCCGCCGGACAGGGATTACGCAGTATTTT.

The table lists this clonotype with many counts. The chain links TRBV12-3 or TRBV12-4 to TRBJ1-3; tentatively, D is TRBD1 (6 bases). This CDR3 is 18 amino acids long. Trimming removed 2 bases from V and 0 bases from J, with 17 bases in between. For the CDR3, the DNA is TGTGCCAGCAGTTTAAGGGGGAACACGGTCAGCTCTGGAAACACCATATATTTT. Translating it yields CASSLRGNTVSSGNTIYF.

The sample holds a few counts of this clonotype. The CDR3: CASKHTGTFYNEQFF. CDR3 DNA: TGTGCCAGCAAGCATACCGGGACTTTTTACAATGAGCAGTTCTTC. The V and J genes are TRBV5-6 and TRBJ2-1; a weak D match, TRBD2 (6 bases). Trimming took off 6 bases at V and 4 bases at J, with 17 bases between the two ends. The CDR3 contains 15 residues. Germline CDR1 reads SGHDT; CDR2 reads YYEEEE.